The text below deals with one TCR beta chain. No antigen is known for it. Sequencing was performed with immunoSEQ multiplex PCR; in TCRdb, only in-frame clones are kept and a portion is missing. The sample comprises more than 40,000 clones, 76% of which are singletons, and 20% to 25% rests with the top ten. These data originate in a study of PD-1 blockade in classical Hodgkin lymphoma. Brentuximab vedotin exposure varied among the patients, all of whom had relapsed after autologous stem cell transplantation. The study, taken as a whole, reports: It was among complete responders that baseline diversity resembled that of newly diagnosed patients. Healthy donors reportedly exceeded newly diagnosed patients in baseline TCR diversity.

V was pared by 4 bases and J by 4 bases, with 19 bases between. Looked up from germline, CDR1 is SGHVS and CDR2 is FNYEAQ. This CDR3 is 16 amino acids long. The source material was peripheral blood mononuclear cells (PBMCs), sampled at baseline. This TCR was sampled from a human donor with classical Hodgkin lymphoma. The gene calls are TRBV7-6 and TRBJ2-5; D is possibly TRBD2 (6 bases). The CDR3 bases are TGTGCCAGCAGCTCCTTAGGAGGGCTTTTGGTAGAGACCCAGTACTTC. Translation: CASSSLGGLLVETQYF.